This T cell receptor (beta chain) comes out of a study of a mutant IDH1 vaccine in newly diagnosed glioma. Study-wide background: The study gave patients eight vaccinations in weeks 1, 3, 5, 7, 11, 15, 19, 23. Broader study findings: No link was apparently found between pseudoprogression and changes in top peripheral T cell clonotypes. Immune responses arising from the vaccine appeared in around 92% of patients.

As regards this clone: The antigen is undetermined.

The sample's time point: week 11, during vaccination. Doses of 300 ug of mutant IDH1 20-mer peptide were given with topical imiquimod. The CDR3 length is 11 residues. Trimming took 7 bases from V and 1 from J, leaving 4 bases between them. Germline values: CDR1 SEHNR, CDR2 FQNEAQ (reference sequence). The assay was immunoSEQ multiplex PCR, and TCRdb's table has in-frame clones only and misses some. The top ten clones hold 11% of a sample with some 23,000 clones, just over 70% of them seen once. The source was peripheral blood mononuclear cells (PBMCs), collected from a glioma patient whose treatment included an IDH1 peptide vaccine. This TCR was sampled from a man younger than 35 with glioma. Some clones in this sample may be carry-over from other donors' samples. This chain uses TRBV7-9 with TRBJ1-1; D ambiguous. This CDR3 reads CASTRNTEAFF. The CDR3 bases are TGTGCCAGCACGCGGAACACTGAAGCTTTCTTT. The full variable domain, completed using reference TRBV7-9 and TRBJ1-1, is DTGVSQNPRHKITKRGQNVTFRCDPISEHNRLYWYRQTLGQGPEFLTYFQNEAQLEKSRLLSDRFSAERPKGSFSTLEIQRTEQGDSAMYLCASTRNTEAFFGQGTRLTVV.